This T cell receptor (beta chain) was documented in a study of blood T cell repertoires in COVID-19. Across the study: From T cells, B-cell-depleted T cells, or PBMCs came the material, which was cDNA or gDNA.

V was shortened by 5 bases and J by 0 bases, with 4 bases between the two germline ends. The germline CDR1 and CDR2 sequences are SEHNR and FQNEAQ (reference sequence). This CDR3 is built from 12 residues. The Seattle site enrolled patients during active infection and followed them longitudinally. In the source study's methods: Amplification from reference gene primers served as the basis for estimated nucleated cell counts. Libraries were prepared by immunoSEQ multiplex PCR; TCRdb keeps only in-frame clonotypes and omits some of them. V, J and clone size reflect that table, while D and trimming were determined from the DNA. The sample shows about 210,000 clones, 84% of them seen only once.

The origin of this receptor is an elderly woman with COVID-19, enrolled during active disease. The specimen sequenced was peripheral blood. This sequence joins TRBV7-9 and TRBJ1-1; D not resolved. The CDR3 sequence: CASSPLNTEAFF. The CDR3 DNA reads as TGTGCCAGCAGCCCGTTGAACACTGAAGCTTTCTTT.